This T cell receptor beta chain appears in the sequencing data of a study of T cells in Graves' hyperthyroidism and ophthalmopathy. Study-wide results and limits: The model anticipated ophthalmopathy a median about six months pre-onset.

Amplification of TCR beta CDR3 regions was performed using RNA transcripts as template. Using the HTBI primer set, a first-round RT-PCR was run on the TCR CDR3. TCRdb ran MiXCR on the multiplex PCR reads and lists one entry per CDR3 protein. The table includes about 550,000 distinct CDR3 sequences, around 21% detected once. In its sample, this clonotype was seen many times. What it binds is unknown. This CDR3 spans 17 amino acids. The germline gives CDR1 MDHEN, CDR2 SYDVKM. Deletions cut 1 base from V and 3 bases from J, with 18 bases between. The chain links TRBV28 to TRBJ1-1; TRBD1 might be the D (5 bases). Sequencing input: blood. This receptor was taken from a man between 18 and 29 years old with Graves' hyperthyroidism. The CDR3 coding sequence is TGTGCCAGCAGTTTATCTCGCTGGGGCAAAAGAGACACTGAAGCTTTCTTT. Protein sequence: CASSLSRWGKRDTEAFF.